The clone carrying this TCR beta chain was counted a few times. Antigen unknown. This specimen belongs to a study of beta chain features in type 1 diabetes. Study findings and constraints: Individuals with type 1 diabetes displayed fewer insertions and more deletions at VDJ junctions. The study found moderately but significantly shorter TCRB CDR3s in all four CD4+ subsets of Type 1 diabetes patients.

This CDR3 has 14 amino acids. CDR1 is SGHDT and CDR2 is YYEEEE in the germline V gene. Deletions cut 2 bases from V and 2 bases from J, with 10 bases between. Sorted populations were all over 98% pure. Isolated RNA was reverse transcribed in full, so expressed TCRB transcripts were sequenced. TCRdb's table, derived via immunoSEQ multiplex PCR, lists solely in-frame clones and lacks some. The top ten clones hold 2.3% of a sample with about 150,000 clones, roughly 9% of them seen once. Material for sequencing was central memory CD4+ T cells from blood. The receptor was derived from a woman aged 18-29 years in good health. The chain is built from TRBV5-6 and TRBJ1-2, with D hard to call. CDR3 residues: CASSFLGENYGYTF. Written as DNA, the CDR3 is TGTGCCAGCAGCTTTCTCGGGGAGAACTATGGCTACACCTTC.